These 24 T cell receptor beta chains share one sample of origin, sequenced in a study of T cells in Graves' hyperthyroidism and ophthalmopathy. Researchers took RNA transcripts and amplified the TCR beta CDR3 regions from them. Primed by the HTBI set, a first-round RT-PCR was run on the TCR CDR3. TCRdb fed the multiplex PCR reads into MiXCR, producing one record per CDR3 protein. This sample has about 330,000 distinct CDR3 sequences, with roughly 13% found just once. The sample consisted of blood. Every receptor here comes from a woman between 35 and 50 years old with Graves' ophthalmopathy.

This clonotype was seen ten or more times. The genes are TRBV5-1 and TRBJ1-2; tentatively, D is TRBD1 (5 bases). The CDR3 runs to 14 residues. Germline CDR1 is SGHRS and CDR2 is YFSETQ. The V and J ends lost 4 bases and 2 bases respectively, with 12 bases between them. In nucleotides, the CDR3 is TGCGCCAGCAGCCCCGGGACGAACAACTATGGCTACACCTTC. It encodes CASSPGTNNYGYTF. The full variable domain, with the rest looked up from reference TRBV5-1 and TRBJ1-2, is KAGVTQTPRYLIKTRGQQVTLSCSPISGHRSVSWYQQTPGQGLQFLFEYFSETQRNKGNFPGRFSGRQFSNSRSEMNVSTLELGDSALYLCASSPGTNNYGYTFGSGTRLTVV.

Details on this clonotype: Its ends do not fully match the called genes, so a read error is possible. CDR3 in amino acids: CAGSSLAGFSNTGELFF. The CDR3 DNA reads as TGTGCCGGCAGCTCCCTAGCGGGCTTTTCGAACACCGGGGAGCTGTTTTTT. The chain employs TRBV7-9 and TRBJ2-2; 8 nucleotides line up with TRBD2. Germline-derived CDR1 and CDR2 are SEHNR and FQNEAQ (reference sequence). The length of the CDR3 is 17 residues.

This clonotype occurred many times. The genes are TRBV2 and TRBJ1-1, with D possibly being TRBD1 (5 bases). V dropped 4 bases and J dropped 3 bases, with 12 bases sitting between them. The CDR3 length is 14 residues. CDR1 is SNHLY, CDR2 FYNNEI, per germline. CDR3 DNA sequence: TGTGCCAGCAGTGCGTACAGGTCGGACACTGAAGCTTTCTTT. This gives the protein CASSAYRSDTEAFF.

This clonotype was picked up many times. CDR3 sequence: CASSDSGVYNEQFF. The DNA for the CDR3 is TGTGCCAGCAGCGATAGCGGGGTGTACAATGAGCAGTTCTTC. The chain couples TRBV2 to TRBJ2-1, with 8 bases that match TRBD2. This CDR3 contains 14 residues. V dropped 6 bases and J dropped 4; count of bases not matched to a gene: 5. Germline values: CDR1 SNHLY, CDR2 FYNNEI.

This clonotype was seen a few times. This clone may be a read error of a much larger clone one base away. V is TRBV11-2 and J is TRBJ2-3, with D maybe TRBD2 (6 bases). This CDR3 spans 15 amino acids. Germline-derived CDR1 and CDR2 are SGHAT and FQNNGV. The CDR3 nucleotides read TGTGCCAGCGGGGAGAGGCGGGGTCCCACAGATACGCGGTATTTT. Amino acids: CASGERRGPTDTRYF.

This clonotype has a count of ten or more. The chain joins TRBV11-2 to TRBJ2-7; tentative D call: TRBD2 (5 bases). V was trimmed by 1 base and J by 1 base, leaving 26 bases between them. CDR1 and CDR2 from the germline V gene are SGHAT and FQNNGV. The CDR3 covers 20 residues. CDR3 nucleotide sequence: TGTGCCAGCAGCTTAGGGGCCTTGTCGAATGGGAGCAGGCTATCCTACGAGCAGTACTTC. This codes for CASSLGALSNGSRLSYEQYF.

The CDR3: CASSLPTGQVTTEAFF. The CDR3 DNA reads TGTGCCAGTAGTCTACCCACGGGACAGGTAACCACTGAAGCTTTCTTT. The chain combines TRBV19 with TRBJ1-1, with TRBD1 matching over 8 bases. V was pared by 5 bases and J by 4 bases, with 12 bases of the junction left unmatched. The CDR3 has 16 amino acids. Germline V CDR1 and CDR2: LNHDA, SQIVND (reference sequence).

This clonotype was recorded many times. One junction end does not reproduce the germline sequence, and a read error may be involved. The chain links TRBV7-8 to TRBJ2-3, with 12 nucleotides matching TRBD2. CDR1 is SGHVS and CDR2 is FQNEAQ in the germline V gene. CDR3 length: 14 amino acids. The CDR3 is CASSLAGGGDTQYF. CDR3 in DNA: TGTGCCAGCAGCCTAGCGGGGGGGGGGGATACGCAGTATTTT.

This clonotype occurred a few times. The chain carries TRBV18 and TRBJ2-7; D is ambiguous. Germline CDR1 reads KGHSH; CDR2 reads LQKENI. The CDR3 contains 11 residues. V lost 1 base and J 5 bases, leaving 3 bases between the germline ends. The CDR3: CASSPRDEQYF. The CDR3 bases are TGTGCCAGCTCACCACGGGACGAGCAGTACTTC.

This clonotype came up a few times. This chain joins TRBV7-4 and TRBJ1-1; D is ambiguous. The V gene's germline CDR1 is SGHVT and CDR2 SQSDAQ. This CDR3 is 14 amino acids long. Trimming pared 4 bases from V and 5 bases from J, leaving 14 bases between. The CDR3 here is CASSSLGEKTEAFF. CDR3 DNA: TGTGCCAGCAGCTCCCTGGGAGAGAAGACTGAAGCTTTCTTT. Drawing the rest from reference TRBV7-4 and TRBJ1-1, the complete variable domain is GAGVSQSPRYKVAKRGRDVALRCDSISGHVTLYWYRQTLGQGSEVLTYSQSDAQRDKSGRPSGRFSAERPERSVSTLKIQRTEQGDSAVYLCASSSLGEKTEAFFGQGTRLTVV.

The J gene is TRBJ2-3, the V gene TRBV5-1; D unresolved. V was clipped by 1 base and J by 2 bases, with 8 bases between them. The germline gives CDR1 SGHRS, CDR2 YFSETQ. The CDR3 totals 14 residues. The CDR3 sequence is CASSLNRFTDTQYF. The CDR3 DNA reads TGCGCCAGCAGCTTGAATAGATTCACAGATACGCAGTATTTT.

The chain has TRBV15 and TRBJ2-1, with no clear D. Between the trimmed V and J ends, which lost 1 base and 1 base, there was a span of 11 bases. The CDR3 loop spans 16 amino acids. Germline V gives CDR1 LNHNV, CDR2 YYDKDF (reference sequence). CDR3 sequence reads: CATSRAPGRSYNEQFF. CDR3 in DNA: TGTGCCACCAGCAGAGCTCCCGGACGGTCCTACAATGAGCAGTTCTTC. Based on the CDR3 plus reference TRBV15 and TRBJ2-1, the full variable domain is DAMVIQNPRYQVTQFGKPVTLSCSQTLNHNVMYWYQQKSSQAPKLLFHYYDKDFNNEADTPDNFQSRRPNTSFCFLDIRSPGLGDTAMYLCATSRAPGRSYNEQFFGPGTRLTVL.

CDR3 region: CASSQGLAGIDNEQFF. CDR3 coding DNA: TGTGCCAGCAGCCAAGGACTAGCGGGGATAGACAATGAGCAGTTCTTC. This chain uses TRBV14 with TRBJ2-1; 11 bases map to TRBD2. This CDR3 has 16 amino acids. Germline V CDR1 and CDR2: SGHDN, FVKESK. Unmatched junction bases numbered 4, after V lost 1 base and J lost 5 bases.

A word on this clonotype: An end of the junction does not agree with germline; a read error may underlie this. The chain has TRBV14 and TRBJ2-2, with D uncertain. Per germline, CDR1 SGHDN and CDR2 FVKESK. The CDR3 is 13 residues long. The CDR3 DNA sequence: TGTGCCAGCAACCAAGAATCCACCGGGGAGCTGTTTTTT. Translating gives CASNQESTGELFF. The entire variable domain, with the rest obtained from reference TRBV14 and TRBJ2-2, is as follows: EAGVTQFPSHSVIEKGQTVTLRCDPISGHDNLYWYRRVMGKEIKFLLHFVKESKQDESGMPNNRFLAERTGGTYSTLKVQPAELEDSGVYFCASNQESTGELFFGEGSRLTVL.

V usage is TRBV19 and J usage is TRBJ2-1; 8 positions match TRBD2. The CDR3 covers 14 residues. With 7 bases clipped from V and 1 base from J, the junction kept 3 bases outside the gene matches. CDR1 is LNHDA and CDR2 is SQIVND in the germline V gene (reference sequence). CDR3 region: CASNGGRSYNEQFF. The DNA of the CDR3 is TGTGCCAGTAACGGCGGGAGGTCCTACAATGAGCAGTTCTTC. The variable domain in full, completed from reference TRBV19 and TRBJ2-1, reads DGGITQSPKYLFRKEGQNVTLSCEQNLNHDAMYWYRQDPGQGLRLIYYSQIVNDFQKGDIAEGYSVSREKKESFPLTVTSAQKNPTAFYLCASNGGRSYNEQFFGPGTRLTVL.

The table lists this clonotype with many counts. The chain is built from TRBV19 and TRBJ1-1; no firm D call. The V and J ends lost 4 bases and 1 base respectively, with 13 bases between them. CDR3 size: 15 residues. The germline CDR1 and CDR2 sequences are LNHDA and SQIVND (reference sequence). The CDR3 spells CASSTHLRQNTEAFF. The CDR3 DNA reads as TGTGCCAGTAGTACCCACCTCCGGCAGAACACTGAAGCTTTCTTT.

This clonotype was counted many times. The chain uses TRBV6-1 and TRBJ1-5; no reliable D call. CDR1 is MNHNS and CDR2 is SASEGT in the germline V gene. The V gene lost 8 bases and the J gene lost 4 bases, with 6 bases spanning the gap. The CDR3 has 11 amino acids. CDR3 sequence (DNA): TGTGCCAGCGGGTTTAATCAGCCCCAGCATTTT. Residues: CASGFNQPQHF.

This clonotype was seen ten or more times. The V and J genes are TRBV28 and TRBJ1-1; the D is unclear. Germline CDR1 reads MDHEN; CDR2 reads SYDVKM. The CDR3 has 14 residues. V was shortened by 5 bases and J by 2 bases, with 12 bases between the two germline ends. The CDR3 sequence: CASSNLNGNTEAFF. The CDR3 DNA follows: TGTGCCAGCAGTAACCTTAATGGAAACACTGAAGCTTTCTTT.

The J gene is TRBJ2-3, the V gene TRBV2; D is unclear. The CDR3 contains 13 residues. The V gene lost 1 base and the J gene lost 4 bases, with 6 bases spanning the gap. Germline assignment: CDR1 SNHLY and CDR2 FYNNEI. DNA for the CDR3: TGTGCCAGCAGTGAAGACCCGCCAGATACGCAGTATTTT. Translating gives CASSEDPPDTQYF.

This clonotype was detected ten times or more. This rearrangement joins TRBV6-1 to TRBJ1-6; the D is unclear. CDR1 MNHNS and CDR2 SASEGT come from the germline V gene. With 5 bases removed from V and 7 bases from J, the gap between germline ends came to 6 bases. The CDR3 consists of 12 residues. The CDR3 loop reads CASSQVNSPLHF. The DNA of the CDR3 is TGTGCCAGCAGTCAAGTAAATTCACCCCTCCACTTT.

This clonotype appeared many times. The genes are TRBV6-1 and TRBJ2-5; D gene uncertain. Germline V gene sequence: CDR1 MNHNS, CDR2 SASEGT. V lost 5 bases and J lost 4, with 8 bases in between. CDR3 length: 12 amino acids. CDR3 in DNA: TGTGCCAGCAGTCGGCTTACAGAGACCCAGTACTTC. Encoded protein: CASSRLTETQYF.

The rearrangement uses TRBV4-2 and TRBJ2-7; 10 bases agree with TRBD2. With V trimmed by 3 bases and J by 3 bases, 11 bases remained unmatched. The CDR3 contains 17 residues. From germline, CDR1 is LGHNA and CDR2 YNFKEQ. CDR3 in DNA: TGTGCCAGCAGCCAGTTTGCTAGCGGGAGTAACGTCTACGAGCAGTACTTC. Amino acids: CASSQFASGSNVYEQYF.

Remarks on this clonotype: A read error may explain this, as a much larger clone is one base away. The chain is built from TRBV12-3 or TRBV12-4 and TRBJ1-1; D may be TRBD1 (5 bases). This CDR3 spans 13 amino acids. The CDR3 protein is CASRPNRNTEALF. The CDR3 region has the DNA TGTGCCAGCAGACCAAACAGGAACACTGAAGCTCTCTTT.

This clonotype was observed many times. V is TRBV6-1 and J is TRBJ1-6; no reliable D call. The CDR3 runs to 13 residues. The germline V gene encodes CDR1 MNHNS and CDR2 SASEGT. Trimming shortened V by 7 bases and J by 9 bases, and 13 bases separated the two germline ends. Written as DNA, the CDR3 is TGTGCCAGCAATAGGAGAATCGGTTCACCCCTCCACTTT. Amino acids: CASNRRIGSPLHF.